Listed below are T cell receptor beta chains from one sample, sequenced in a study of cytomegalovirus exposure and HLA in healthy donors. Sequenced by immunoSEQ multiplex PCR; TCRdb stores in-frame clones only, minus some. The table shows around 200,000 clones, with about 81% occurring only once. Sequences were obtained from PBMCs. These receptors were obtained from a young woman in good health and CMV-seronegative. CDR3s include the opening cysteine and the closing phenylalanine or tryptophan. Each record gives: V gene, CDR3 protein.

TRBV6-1 CASSGTGTGGPYGYTF
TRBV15 CATSRDAGISTDTQYF
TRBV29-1 CSLSGTGDYGYTF
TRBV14 CASSRKMSSGRARVDTQYF
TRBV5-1 CASSLGEQGYEQYF
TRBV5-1 CASTQGVTDTQYF
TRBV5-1 CASSTSSGTVYGYTF
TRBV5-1 CASSLGETSGKTGELFF
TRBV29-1 CSVVRRGTFDEQFF
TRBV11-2 CASSLGGRTDTQYF
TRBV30 CAWSALTGGDEKLFF
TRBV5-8 CASRTRQGREQYF
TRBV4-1 CASSQDNSRPQHF
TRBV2 CATQGTLSGNTIYF
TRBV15 CATSRDRLGNQPQHF
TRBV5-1 CASSLGRGKNQPQHF
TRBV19 CASLPGGRAQPQHF
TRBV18 CASSPRQGVDTGELFF
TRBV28 CASSLNPRLAGGPRDYIQYF
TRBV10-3 CAISLESLSYNEQFF
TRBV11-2 CASRRGRGGYNEKLFF
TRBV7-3 CASSLGQFYGYTF